This TCR beta chain was documented in a study of identical twins (TCRdb year 2016). The study in broad terms: The study deep-sequenced TCR alpha and beta repertoires from monozygotic twins, unrelated adults of various ages and cord blood to test whether fetal clonotypes persist. To rule out contamination, the twin experiments were replicated at different times with different library preparation protocols.

Including the terminal cysteine and phenylalanine, the CDR3 comprises 14 residues. This entry keeps only the CDR3 DNA: 42 bases, framed from base 1. This clonotype showed up just a few times. Its target antigen remains unknown. Base qualities are not recorded, but no much larger clone differs from it by a single base. The full study reports these points: Abundant cord blood beta clonotypes had fewer insertions, young adult naive repertoires showed a similar but weaker trend, and memory repertoires showed no such trend. Compared with coincidental sharing between unrelated individuals, an excess of low generation-probability sequences was observed among out-of-frame TCR alpha sequences shared between twins. A weaker excess of twin sharing was found in beta out-of-frame sequences because the signal-to-noise ratio was lowered by fewer shared sequences. Zero-insertion analyses could be partly confounded by invariant T cells such as MAIT and iNKT, although diverse VJ usage argued against such confounding for most clonotypes. Because the same donors could not be followed over many years, the conclusions relied on cross-sectional statistical analysis. Out-of-frame TCR alpha sharing in monozygotic twins was systematically underestimated by recombination models, whereas sharing between unrelated individuals was in agreement with the recombination models.

Every donor in the study was a healthy Caucasian. The receptor library was made with 5' RACE. Sequenced using an Illumina HiSeq 2000. Template switching added a universal primer binding site, and the final cDNA carried a unique molecular identifier that allowed TCR cDNA molecules to be counted accurately. Specific primers in the conserved constant-segment region were used to synthesize first-strand cDNA for TCR alpha and beta chains. Each cDNA library was double barcoded, with a SMART-Mk sample barcode plus Illumina barcodes, to control for contamination. TruSeq adapter sequences and Illumina sample barcodes were added in two successive PCR steps. Sequencing of the TCR alpha and beta cDNA libraries was done on the Illumina HiSeq platform using custom primers. As for how the authors treated the data: Raw reads were processed with MiGEC to extract unique molecular identifiers, and MiXCR was used to determine CDR3 positions. For each individual, recombination models were inferred using an EM algorithm with the repgenHMM and IGoR tools. The tcR package in R was used for shared clonotype analysis, with sharing normalized by the product of cloneset sizes. To study raw recombination without the effects of thymic and clonal selection, out-of-frame nonproductive sequences were analyzed. TCRdb handled the public reads itself, with Q25 trimming in fastp and clone calling in MiXCR, and kept productive beta chains. Here each entry gathers all rows of one CDR3 protein and keeps the most common genes and DNA. TCRdb, rather than the study authors, made the V and J calls. This sample holds about 1.7 million distinct CDR3 sequences; roughly 35% were observed only once. Jointly, the top ten make up around 0.3% of the sample.

This TCR was recovered from a newborn girl in good health. Sample: cord blood. Recombination joined TRBV21-1 with TRBJ1-2. TRBV21-1 is given as a pseudogene. The DNA reads TGTGCCAGCAGCAACGGCGGGGAGTTCTATGGCTACACCTTC. It encodes CASSNGGEFYGYTF.